The 3 T cell receptor beta chains below come from one sample, sequenced in a study of blood T cell repertoires in COVID-19. Profiled with immunoSEQ multiplex PCR; TCRdb holds only in-frame clones, not every one. The sample shows roughly 43,000 clones, nearly 90% of them seen only once. Sequencing used peripheral blood. The origin of the receptors is a man aged 45-60 years with active COVID-19.

The chain has TRBV6-5 and TRBJ1-6; maybe TRBD1 (5 bases). Germline-derived CDR1 and CDR2 are MNHEY and SVGAGI. The CDR3 extends over 15 amino acids. The V end lost 4 bases, the J end lost 5 bases, and 12 bases lay between the germline ends. CDR3: CASSLRQINNSPLHF. CDR3 DNA sequence: TGTGCCAGCAGTTTGAGACAGATTAATAATTCACCCCTCCACTTT.

This clone was counted a single time. The J gene is TRBJ2-1, the V gene TRBV3-1 (or the pseudogene TRBV3-2), with 8 nucleotides matching TRBD2. This CDR3 spans 15 amino acids. J gave up 7 bases and V 1 base, and 6 bases lay outside the gene matches. CDR1 is LGHDT and CDR2 is YNNKEL in the germline V gene (reference sequence). This CDR3 reads CASSQGSGTRNEQFF. In DNA, the CDR3 is TGTGCCAGCAGCCAAGGCTCCGGGACTAGGAATGAGCAGTTCTTC.

This clone appeared once. The genes are TRBV12-3 or TRBV12-4 and TRBJ1-6; perhaps TRBD1 as D (6 bases). The CDR3 extends over 13 amino acids. Trimming left V 4 bases short and J 8 bases short, with 9 bases between. CDR3 sequence: CASSSRTDSPLHF. The CDR3 DNA reads TGTGCCAGCAGTTCCCGGACAGATTCACCCCTCCACTTT.